This T cell receptor beta chain was obtained from a study of blood T cell repertoires in COVID-19 (dated by TCRdb to about 2020). Study-level background: Collaborator samples came from the United States, Italy and Spain and covered acute and convalescent phases of COVID-19. A de-identified subject ID, COVID-19 status, age in years and sex were almost always included in the sample metadata. Where HLA class I and class II types were available, the types were taken from metadata supplied by the sample provider, not from assay-based typing. The material from the prospective study consisted of cDNA or gDNA derived from T cells, B-cell-depleted T cells, or PBMCs. Deeply sampled blood TCRbeta repertoires from subjects exposed to, actively infected with, or recovered from COVID-19 were included in the dataset. The repertoires were made available in a free public database intended to serve as a resource for research on the immune response to SARS-CoV-2. Samples were obtained from the ongoing ImmuneRACE study (first 160 participants) and from about 1,300 subjects provided by 6 global collaborators. Study-wide conclusions, independent of this receptor: Clinical and demographic metadata were provided uncurated, with the amount varying by source and participant.

Turning to this clone: Its antigen specificity is not known. Per-base quality was not reported, and no clone a single base away is much larger than it.

In the prospective study, participants were roughly 18 to 95 years old, resided in 24 geographic areas of the United States, and were enrolled through a virtual design. In the prospective study, cohorts were assigned on the basis of participant-reported clinical history obtained from a screening survey and a study questionnaire. ImmuneRACE Cohort 3 recovered participants were defined by two consecutive negative NP/OP PCR tests, healthcare professional clearance, or symptom resolution. In the prospective study, mobile phlebotomists collected whole blood, serum and a nasopharyngeal or oropharyngeal swab from each participant. Prospective study participants could optionally give additional blood draws and questionnaires over an approximately two-month period. Before DNA extraction, blood samples from the prospective study were shipped at room temperature or frozen. TCRbeta CDR3 regions were amplified from genomic DNA by means of the immunoSEQ Assay, a bias-controlled multiplex PCR. In the source study's methods: The number of nucleated cells in each sample was estimated by amplification of reference gene primers within the assay. To quantify the absolute abundance of each unique TCRbeta CDR3 rearrangement, sequence reads were collapsed and filtered. For each sample, productive Simpson clonality was calculated as the square root of Simpson's diversity index across productive rearrangements. This is the immuneACCESS table as TCRdb keeps it, with only in-frame sequences that have V and J called. A part of the clones is gone; compared with another copy, unresolved V genes explain less than half, and the rest is unexplained. Clone size and the V and J calls come from that table; the DNA yielded D and trimming. For this sample the table gives 180,000 or so clones, of which about 91% were detected only once. The ten largest clones capture roughly 0.8% of the sample.

Germline trimming amounts to 5 bases on V and 4 bases on J, with 5 as the count of junction bases outside the gene matches. The CDR3 has 15 amino acids, counting the end cysteine and phenylalanine. The DNA shown is the 45-base CDR3, in frame from base 1. From the germline V gene, CDR1 is KGHSH and CDR2 is LQKENI. The chain is made from TRBV18 and TRBJ1-4; TRBD1 fits 9 bases in the junction. The specimen was PBMCs or T cells enriched from blood (not recorded which). The TCR was taken from a woman in her late teens or twenties who had recovered from COVID-19. The DNA sequence is as follows: TGTGCCAGCTCATCCCGACAGGGGGATAATGAAAAACTGTTTTTT. It codes for CASSSRQGDNEKLFF.